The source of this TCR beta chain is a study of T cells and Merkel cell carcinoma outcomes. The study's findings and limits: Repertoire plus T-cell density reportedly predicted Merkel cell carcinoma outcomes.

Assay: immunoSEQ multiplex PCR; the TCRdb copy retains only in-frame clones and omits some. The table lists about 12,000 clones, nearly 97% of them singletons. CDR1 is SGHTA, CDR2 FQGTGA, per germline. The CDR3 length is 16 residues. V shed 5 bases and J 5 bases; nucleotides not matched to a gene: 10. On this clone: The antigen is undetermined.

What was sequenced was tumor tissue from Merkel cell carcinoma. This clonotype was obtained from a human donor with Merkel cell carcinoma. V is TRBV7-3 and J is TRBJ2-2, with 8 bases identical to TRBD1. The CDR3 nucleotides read TGTGCCAGCAGCATTTCAGGGGGCGCGAGGACCGGGGAGCTGTTTTTT. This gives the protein CASSISGGARTGELFF.